This TCR beta chain was documented in a study of blood T cell repertoires in COVID-19. The overall study: The United States, Italy and Spain supplied acute and convalescent COVID-19 samples.

The data were produced by immunoSEQ multiplex PCR, yet TCRdb's version contains in-frame clones alone and is incomplete. The data contain 150,000 or so clones, approximately 87% of them singletons. Germline V gene lookup returns CDR1 ENHRY and CDR2 SYGVKD. This CDR3 contains 14 residues. Losses at the gene ends were 0 bases for V and 6 bases for J; bases not matched to a gene: 4. Recovered participants had two consecutive negative NP/OP PCR tests, healthcare professional clearance, or symptom resolution. V usage is TRBV10-3 and J usage is TRBJ1-1, with 7 positions matching TRBD1. Sequenced material: PBMCs or T cells enriched from blood (not recorded which). The TCR originated in a woman aged 45-59 years who had recovered from COVID-19. The CDR3 DNA reads TGTGCCATCAGTGAGTCACCCACAGGGGCTGAAGCTTTCTTT. Protein product: CAISESPTGAEAFF.